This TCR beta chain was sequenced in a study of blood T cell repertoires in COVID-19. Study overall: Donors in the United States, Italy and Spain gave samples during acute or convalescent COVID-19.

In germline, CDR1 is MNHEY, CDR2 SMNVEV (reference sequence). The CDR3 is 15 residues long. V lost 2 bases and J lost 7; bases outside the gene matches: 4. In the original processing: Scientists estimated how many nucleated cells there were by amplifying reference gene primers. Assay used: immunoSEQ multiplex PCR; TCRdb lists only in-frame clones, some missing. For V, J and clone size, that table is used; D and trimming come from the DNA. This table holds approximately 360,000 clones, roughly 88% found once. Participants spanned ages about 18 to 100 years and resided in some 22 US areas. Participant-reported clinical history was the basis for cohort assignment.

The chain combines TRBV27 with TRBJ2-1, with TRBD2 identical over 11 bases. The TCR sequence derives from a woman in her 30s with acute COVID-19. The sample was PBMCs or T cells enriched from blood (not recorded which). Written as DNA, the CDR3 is TGTGCCAGCAGTTTAGGGACTAGCGGTGATAATGAGCAGTTCTTC. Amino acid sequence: CASSLGTSGDNEQFF.